Listed here are 28 T cell receptor beta chains from one sample, sequenced in a study of PD-1 blockade in classical Hodgkin lymphoma. The data were produced by immunoSEQ multiplex PCR, yet TCRdb's version contains in-frame clones alone and is incomplete. The sample lists roughly 61,000 clones; less than 95% were seen once. Every patient had relapsed following autologous stem cell transplantation, and cohorts differed in brentuximab vedotin exposure. Sequencing was performed on peripheral blood mononuclear cells (PBMCs), taken before the second cycle of nivolumab. These receptors came from a human donor with classical Hodgkin lymphoma.

The gene calls are TRBV5-1 and TRBJ2-1; 13 bases agree with TRBD2. CDR3 length: 17 residues. Trimming removed 4 bases from V and 4 bases from J; junction bases left unmatched: 8. Germline CDR1 and CDR2: SGHRS and YFSETQ. The DNA of the CDR3 is TGCGCCAGCAGCCGAGGACTAGCGGGAGAGCCGTACAATGAGCAGTTCTTC. The encoded protein is CASSRGLAGEPYNEQFF.

This rearrangement joins TRBV2 to TRBJ2-5, with D unresolved. V was pared by 6 bases and J by 0 bases, with 20 bases between. The CDR3 contains 17 residues. Germline loops: CDR1 SNHLY, CDR2 FYNNEI. Written as DNA, the CDR3 is TGTGCCAGCAGCACACCAAGTAGCCTCCCTAACCAAGAGACCCAGTACTTC. This codes for CASSTPSSLPNQETQYF.

The V call is TRBV2, the J call TRBJ1-1; no clear D gene. Germline assignment: CDR1 SNHLY and CDR2 FYNNEI. The CDR3 spans 13 residues. V was trimmed by 0 bases and J by 5 bases, leaving 7 bases between them. The CDR3 DNA follows: TGTGCCAGCAGTGAAGCGCTGTTAACTGAAGCTTTCTTT. Translating gives CASSEALLTEAFF.

The chain carries TRBV4-3 and TRBJ2-3, with D possibly being TRBD1 or TRBD2 (5 bases each). The CDR3 contains 14 residues. The ends were cut back, 0 bases at V and 7 bases at J, with 11 bases in the middle. CDR1 is LGHNA and CDR2 is YSLEER in the germline V gene. CDR3 loop: CASSQDPGTNTQYF. The CDR3 DNA is TGCGCCAGCAGCCAAGACCCCGGGACGAATACGCAGTATTTT.

The chain joins TRBV10-3 to TRBJ2-2; 7 positions match TRBD2. This CDR3 spans 18 amino acids. Germline lookup yields CDR1 ENHRY and CDR2 SYGVKD. The ends lost 2 bases at V and 4 bases at J; junction bases unmatched: 13. CDR3 in DNA: TGTGCCATCAGTGAGAGTATTGGACTAGTCGAGGCCACCGGGGAGCTGTTTTTT. This gives the protein CAISESIGLVEATGELFF.

The table lists this clone with a few counts. V usage is TRBV19 and J usage is TRBJ1-1; no firm D call. V lost 3 bases and J 1 base, leaving 3 bases between the germline ends. In germline, CDR1 is LNHDA, CDR2 SQIVND (reference sequence). The CDR3 is 12 amino acids. DNA of the CDR3: TGTGCCAGTAGTATTGAGAACACTGAAGCTTTCTTT. It codes for CASSIENTEAFF.

This clone was seen once. Other DNA variants within this sample encode the same CDR3. The rearrangement joins TRBV6-5 to TRBJ1-2, with a weak D call TRBD1 (5 bases). Trimming left V 2 bases short and J 3 bases short, with 10 bases between. From germline, CDR1 is MNHEY and CDR2 SVGAGI. This CDR3 comprises 14 residues. The CDR3 loop reads CASSYAQGDYGYTF. The CDR3, as DNA: TGTGCCAGCAGTTACGCGCAGGGAGACTATGGCTACACCTTC.

The chain uses TRBV7-3 and TRBJ2-1, with D hard to call. Per the germline V gene, CDR1 is SGHTA and CDR2 is FQGTGA. The germline V and J ends were trimmed by 1 base and 1 base, with 2 bases remaining between them. The CDR3 has 13 residues. The CDR3 DNA follows: TGTGCCAGCAGCTTAAATTCCTACAATGAGCAGTTCTTC. This gives the protein CASSLNSYNEQFF.

This chain uses TRBV7-2 with TRBJ2-7; no definite D call. The germline V gene has CDR1 SGHTA and CDR2 FQGNSA. The germline V and J ends were trimmed by 5 bases and 6 bases, with 17 bases remaining between them. This CDR3 has 14 residues. The CDR3 DNA sequence: TGTGCCAGCAGCGTAGTTAATCCCATAGGCGAGCAGTACTTC. Protein: CASSVVNPIGEQYF.

The V and J genes are TRBV2 and TRBJ1-2; maybe TRBD1 (5 bases). The CDR3 sequence is 15 residues long. Germline V CDR1 and CDR2: SNHLY, FYNNEI. V was cut by 6 bases and J by 5 bases, with 19 bases left in between. As DNA, the CDR3 is TGTGCCAGCAGGCGACAGTCCCTAAATTTTTATGGCTACACCTTC. Translated: CASRRQSLNFYGYTF.

The rearrangement uses TRBV30 and TRBJ2-2; 7 nucleotides align to TRBD1. CDR3 length equals 14 residues. From germline, CDR1 is GTSNPN and CDR2 SVGIG (reference sequence). V gave up 2 bases and J gave up 5 bases; unmatched junction bases: 5. The DNA for the CDR3 is TGTGCCTGGAGTTACAGGGGTCGAACCGGGGAGCTGTTTTTT. This sequence encodes CAWSYRGRTGELFF.

V gene TRBV9 combines with J gene TRBJ2-1; D is perhaps TRBD2 (5 bases). Germline CDR1 and CDR2: SGDLS and YYNGEE. V was trimmed by 0 bases and J by 8 bases, leaving 12 bases between them. This CDR3 region has 14 residues. The CDR3 DNA is TGTGCCAGCAGCGTAGGAGGGCCTAGGGATGAGCAGTTCTTC. Amino acid sequence: CASSVGGPRDEQFF. The complete variable domain, with remaining parts taken from reference TRBV9 and TRBJ2-1, reads DSGVTQTPKHLITATGQRVTLRCSPRSGDLSVYWYQQSLDQGLQFLIQYYNGEERAKGNILERFSAQQFPDLHSELNLSSLELGDSALYFCASSVGGPRDEQFFGPGTRLTVL.

The rearrangement links TRBV9 to TRBJ2-3; D is uncertain. The ends were cut back, 4 bases at V and 0 bases at J, with 12 bases in the middle. This CDR3 comprises 15 residues. The germline gives CDR1 SGDLS, CDR2 YYNGEE. CDR3 in DNA: TGTGCCAGCAGCCCTATCTCGACTAGCACAGATACGCAGTATTTT. This encodes CASSPISTSTDTQYF.

The CDR3 coding sequence is TGTGCCAGCAGCCCCCGACCGGGATACTATGGCTACACCTTC. Translating gives CASSPRPGYYGYTF. J is TRBJ1-2 and V is TRBV7-8; no firm D call. The length of the CDR3 is 14 residues. Trimming cost V 5 bases and J 3 bases, with 13 bases left between them. CDR1 and CDR2 from the germline V gene are SGHVS and FQNEAQ.

The chain recombines TRBV6-5 with TRBJ2-7, with 10 bases aligning to TRBD1. CDR3 length: 14 residues. V lost 5 bases, J lost 6 bases, and 7 bases stayed unmatched. The germline CDR1 and CDR2 sequences are MNHEY and SVGAGI. This chain's CDR3 is CASSPPGQGFEQYF. DNA of the CDR3: TGTGCCAGCAGTCCGCCGGGACAGGGGTTCGAGCAGTACTTC.

This clone has a handful of counts. This chain connects TRBV27 to TRBJ2-5; 7 bases are shared with TRBD1. In germline, CDR1 is MNHEY, CDR2 SMNVEV (reference sequence). The CDR3 extends over 15 amino acids. Trimming cost V 8 bases and J 9 bases; bases outside gene matches: 18. Here the CDR3 DNA reads TGTGCCAGCGGGTACGGGACAGCGAGCGAGGGGGCCCAGTACTTC. The encoded protein is CASGYGTASEGAQYF.

J is TRBJ2-3 and V is TRBV6-5, with TRBD2 matching 7 bases. This CDR3 has 16 residues. Germline V gives CDR1 MNHEY, CDR2 SVGAGI. Losses at the gene ends were 1 base for V and 1 base for J; bases not matched to a gene: 5. Here the CDR3 reads CASSYYGGSGTDTQYF. The CDR3 bases are TGTGCCAGCAGTTACTACGGGGGGTCTGGCACAGATACGCAGTATTTT.

The CDR3 is CASSFSRGDTEAFF. The CDR3 DNA sequence: TGTGCCAGCAGCTTTTCCAGGGGTGACACTGAAGCTTTCTTT. The chain couples TRBV11-1 to TRBJ1-1, with a tentative D call TRBD1 (6 bases). CDR1 and CDR2 from the germline V gene are SGHAT and FQDESV (reference sequence). V was trimmed by 3 bases and J by 3 bases, leaving 11 bases between them. This CDR3 contains 14 residues.

The rearrangement uses TRBV6-5 and TRBJ2-3; 7 nucleotides agree with TRBD2. Germline assignment: CDR1 MNHEY and CDR2 SVGAGI. CDR3 length: 14 amino acids. Unmatched junction bases numbered 5, after V lost 6 bases and J lost 2 bases. CDR3 nucleotide sequence: TGTGCCAGCAGGCGCGGGGGAACCACAGATACGCAGTATTTT. Its protein product is CASRRGGTTDTQYF.

The chain is built from TRBV19 and TRBJ1-2; D unresolved. The germline V gene has CDR1 LNHDA and CDR2 SQIVND (reference sequence). Trimming cost V 8 bases and J 4 bases, with 11 bases left between them. The CDR3 runs 12 residues. The CDR3 sequence: CASRQTSYGYTF. Here the CDR3 DNA reads TGTGCCAGTCGTCAGACCTCCTATGGCTACACCTTC.

The chain links TRBV7-3 to TRBJ1-1; 9 bases agree with TRBD1. V trimming: 4 bases; J trimming: 5 bases; junction bases outside the gene matches: 5. The germline V gene has CDR1 SGHTA and CDR2 FQGTGA. The CDR3 runs 14 residues. CDR3 coding DNA: TGTGCCAGCAGCTCCGGGACAGGGAGAACTGAAGCTTTCTTT. Translated, it gives CASSSGTGRTEAFF.

The J gene is TRBJ2-7, the V gene TRBV7-9; tentatively, D is TRBD2 (6 bases). The CDR3 is made up of 16 amino acids. Per the germline V gene, CDR1 is SEHNR and CDR2 is FQNEAQ (reference sequence). Trimming left V 5 bases short and J 0 bases short, with 17 bases between. The CDR3 spells CASSRTLAGSSYEQYF. In nucleotides, the CDR3 is TGTGCCAGCAGCCGAACTTTGGCGGGAAGCTCCTACGAGCAGTACTTC.

The V call is TRBV9, the J call TRBJ2-1; TRBD2 matches at 7 bases. The CDR3 covers 14 residues. Germline V gene lookup returns CDR1 SGDLS and CDR2 YYNGEE. V lost 4 bases to trimming and J lost 9 bases; unmatched junction nucleotides: 10. The CDR3 protein is CASSPWTSISEQFF. The CDR3 nucleotides are TGTGCCAGCAGCCCCTGGACTAGTATTAGTGAGCAGTTCTTC.

The V call is TRBV6-6, the J call TRBJ2-1; 10 bases map to TRBD2. CDR1 and CDR2 from the germline V gene are MNHNY and SVGAGI (reference sequence). V trimming: 6 bases; J trimming: 9 bases; junction bases outside the gene matches: 8. This CDR3 has 14 amino acids. CDR3 region: CASRPQREGPEQFF. In nucleotides, the CDR3 is TGTGCCAGCAGACCCCAGCGGGAGGGCCCTGAGCAGTTCTTC.

This chain connects TRBV5-1 to TRBJ2-5; 14 positions agree with TRBD2. J gave up 2 bases and V 3 bases, and 9 bases lay outside the gene matches. Germline assignment: CDR1 SGHRS and CDR2 YFSETQ. The CDR3 covers 18 residues. CDR3 in amino acids: CASSSGLAGASGQETQYF. The DNA for the CDR3 is TGCGCCAGCAGCTCGGGACTAGCGGGGGCCTCAGGGCAAGAGACCCAGTACTTC.

The J gene is TRBJ2-4, the V gene TRBV5-4; 7 nucleotides align to TRBD2. V lost 4 bases, J lost 2 bases, and 15 bases stayed unmatched. Germline values: CDR1 SGHNT, CDR2 YYREEE (reference sequence). This CDR3 has 18 residues. The CDR3 region has the DNA TGTGCCAGCAGCCAAACCGGGACTACCATTTTGTCCAAAAACATTCAGTACTTC. This gives the protein CASSQTGTTILSKNIQYF.

This sequence joins TRBV19 and TRBJ2-3; 10 bases are shared with TRBD2. Germline V CDR1 and CDR2: LNHDA, SQIVND (reference sequence). The CDR3 is made up of 18 amino acids. Unmatched junction bases numbered 9, after V lost 3 bases and J lost 0 bases. The CDR3 here is CASSIHPLAGESTDTQYF. The CDR3 DNA reads TGTGCCAGTAGTATCCACCCTCTAGCGGGGGAGAGCACAGATACGCAGTATTTT.

Comments on this clone: This same CDR3 is encoded by further DNA sequences in the sample. The rearrangement links TRBV18 to TRBJ1-5; 11 bases align to TRBD1. The germline V gene encodes CDR1 KGHSH and CDR2 LQKENI. CDR3 size: 15 residues. Trimming cost V 0 bases and J 6 bases; bases outside gene matches: 1. In DNA, the CDR3 is TGTGCCAGCTCACCACCGGGACAGGGGGGTCAGCCCCAGCATTTT. Amino acids: CASSPPGQGGQPQHF.